These T cell receptor beta chains were read from a single sample in a study of blood T cell repertoires in COVID-19. Clones were read by immunoSEQ multiplex PCR, and TCRdb kept only the in-frame ones, dropping some. Here the sample spans about 270,000 clones, approximately 89% being singletons. The specimen was PBMCs or T cells enriched from blood (not recorded which). The receptor source for this set is a man in his forties who had been exposed to COVID-19. CDR3s include the opening cysteine and the closing phenylalanine or tryptophan. Each record gives: J gene, D gene, V gene, CDR3 protein, CDR3 DNA. The D gene is left open where the match is weak.

TRBJ1-2 | TRBD1 | TRBV11-3 | CASSVRGQGNYGYTF | TGTGCCAGCAGCGTAAGGGGACAGGGCAACTATGGCTACACCTTC
TRBJ1-5 | TRBD1 | TRBV28 | CALRGPGGSQPQHF | TGTGCCTTGAGGGGCCCAGGGGGGAGTCAGCCCCAGCATTTT
TRBJ1-1 | TRBD1 | TRBV4-2 | CASSQGQGANTEAFF | TGTGCCAGCAGCCAAGGACAGGGGGCGAACACTGAAGCTTTCTTT
TRBJ2-5 | TRBD1 | TRBV3-1/TRBV3-2 | CASSDRQGIVETQYF | TGTGCCAGCAGCGACCGACAGGGAATAGTAGAGACCCAGTACTTC
TRBJ2-3 | TRBD1 | TRBV24-1 | CATSEGTGGADTQYF | TGTGCCACCAGTGAAGGGACAGGGGGTGCAGATACGCAGTATTTT
TRBJ1-5 | - | TRBV6-5 | CASSRRDPEIPPQHF | TGTGCCAGCAGTCGCAGGGATCCCGAAATCCCACCCCAGCATTTT
TRBJ1-3 | - | TRBV13 | CASSLSFYISRESSGNTIYF | TGTGCCAGCAGCTTATCTTTTTATATCTCCCGGGAAAGCTCTGGAAACACCATATATTTT
TRBJ1-5 | TRBD1 | TRBV28 | CASSSSSGTGNQPQHF | TGTGCCAGCAGTTCGTCATCCGGGACAGGGAACCAGCCCCAGCATTTT
TRBJ2-1 | TRBD1 | TRBV2 | CASSSGQGYNEQFF | TGTGCCAGCAGTTCGGGACAGGGATACAATGAGCAGTTCTTC
TRBJ1-4 | - | TRBV11-2 | CASSGLGGSFNEKLFF | TGTGCCAGCAGCGGACTGGGGGGGTCCTTTAATGAAAAACTGTTTTTT
TRBJ1-1 | - | TRBV19 | CASSIAQAPIYTEAFF | TGTGCCAGTAGTATAGCACAGGCACCGATCTACACTGAAGCTTTCTTT
TRBJ2-1 | - | TRBV19 | CASSILYHNEQFF | TGTGCCAGTAGTATACTATATCACAATGAGCAGTTCTTC
TRBJ1-1 | - | TRBV7-6 | CASSLVGGSTDLNTEAFF | TGTGCCAGCAGCTTAGTGGGGGGATCGACAGACCTGAACACTGAAGCTTTCTTT
TRBJ2-5 | TRBD1 | TRBV11-3 | CASSLERGNRGTSTGQETQYF | TGTGCCAGCAGCTTAGAAAGGGGGAACAGGGGTACCTCGACGGGCCAAGAGACCCAGTACTTC